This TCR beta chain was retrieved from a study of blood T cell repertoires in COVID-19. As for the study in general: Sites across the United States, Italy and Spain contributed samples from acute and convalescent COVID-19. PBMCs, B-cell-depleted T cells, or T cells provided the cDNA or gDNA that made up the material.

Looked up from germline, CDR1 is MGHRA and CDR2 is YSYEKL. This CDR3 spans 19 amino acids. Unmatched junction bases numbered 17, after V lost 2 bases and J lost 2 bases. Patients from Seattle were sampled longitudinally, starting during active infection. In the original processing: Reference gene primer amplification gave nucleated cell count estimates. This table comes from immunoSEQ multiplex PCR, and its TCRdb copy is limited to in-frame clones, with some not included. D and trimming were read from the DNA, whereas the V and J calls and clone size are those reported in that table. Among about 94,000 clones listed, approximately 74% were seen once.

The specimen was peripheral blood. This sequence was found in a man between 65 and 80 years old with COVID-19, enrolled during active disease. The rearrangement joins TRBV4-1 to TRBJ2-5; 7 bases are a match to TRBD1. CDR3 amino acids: CASSQTLGQKKLAQETQYF. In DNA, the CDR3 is TGCGCCAGCAGCCAAACTTTGGGACAGAAAAAGTTAGCTCAAGAGACCCAGTACTTC.